The 26 T cell receptor beta chains presented below share a single source sample, sequenced in a study of shared T cell receptors in the human thymus. TCRdb's copy holds only in-frame clones and misses some; the assay was immunoSEQ multiplex PCR. The sample comprises about 380,000 clones, approximately 95% of which are singletons, and 0.015% to 0.025% rests with the top ten. Input material: thymocytes. The receptors were sampled from a human donor.

This clone has a single count. The rearrangement joins TRBV5-6 to TRBJ1-1; D is possibly TRBD1 (5 bases). This CDR3 spans 13 amino acids. Trimming pared 4 bases from V and 6 bases from J, leaving 13 bases between. Germline V gene data show CDR1 as SGHDT and CDR2 as YYEEEE. In nucleotides, the CDR3 is TGTGCCAGCAGCATCCTCCAGGGTTCTGAAGCTTTCTTT. Translating it yields CASSILQGSEAFF.

The table lists this clone with a count of one. In nucleotides, the CDR3 is TGTGCCAGCAGCCCGGCAGAAGAAGGCACCGGGGAGCTGTTTTTT. Its protein is CASSPAEEGTGELFF. The chain combines TRBV13 with TRBJ2-2; D gene ambiguous. This CDR3 spans 15 amino acids. V lost 5 bases and J 4 bases, leaving 14 bases between the germline ends. CDR1 PRHDT and CDR2 FYEKMQ come from the germline V gene (reference sequence).

This clone was seen a single time. The chain couples TRBV27 to TRBJ2-7; TRBD2 is a possible D gene (5 bases). Trimming shortened V by 7 bases and J by 3 bases, and 16 bases separated the two germline ends. The CDR3 spans 14 residues. From germline, CDR1 is MNHEY and CDR2 SMNVEV (reference sequence). CDR3 amino acids: CASKVGLAVYEQYF. For the CDR3, the DNA is TGTGCCAGCAAGGTCGGTCTAGCCGTCTACGAGCAGTACTTC.

The rearrangement uses TRBV2 and TRBJ2-5, with 7 bases lining up with TRBD2. The CDR3 loop spans 12 amino acids. The J segment lost 2 bases and the V segment lost 9 bases, leaving 3 bases of the junction unmatched. The germline V gene has CDR1 SNHLY and CDR2 FYNNEI. DNA for the CDR3: TGTGCCAGGGGGAGGGAACAAGAGACCCAGTACTTC. This codes for CARGREQETQYF.

Notes on this clone: Relative to the germline gene, one junction end is altered; a read error may explain this. V usage is TRBV27 and J usage is TRBJ2-2; the D gene is possibly TRBD2 (5 bases). The germline CDR1 and CDR2 sequences are MNHEY and SMNVEV (reference sequence). The CDR3 is made up of 14 amino acids. This CDR3 reads CAGRRTGYTGELFF. DNA for the CDR3: TGTGCCGGCAGACGGACGGGATACACCGGGGAGCTGTTTTTT.

The chain employs TRBV7-6 and TRBJ2-7, with TRBD2 matching 9 bases. The CDR3 consists of 16 residues. The V gene end was trimmed by 2 bases and the J gene end by 0 bases; junction bases not matched to a gene: 5. Germline CDR1 reads SGHVS; CDR2 reads FNYEAQ. The DNA for the CDR3 is TGTGCCAGCAGCTTACGACTAGCGGTCAACTCCTACGAGCAGTACTTC. This gives the protein CASSLRLAVNSYEQYF.

The chain recombines TRBV14 with TRBJ1-1, with D unclear. Germline V lookup: CDR1 SGHDN, CDR2 FVKESK. This CDR3 is built from 18 residues. Trimming shortened V by 5 bases and J by 2 bases, and 24 bases separated the two germline ends. CDR3 DNA: TGTGCCAGCAGCTCCCTGGAACCTTCTCTCGATACTAACACTGAAGCTTTCTTT. Amino acid sequence: CASSSLEPSLDTNTEAFF.

V and J are TRBV2 and TRBJ2-1, with 13 bases lining up with TRBD2. The trim removed 10 bases at V and 1 base at J, leaving 13 bases unmatched. Germline CDR1 and CDR2: SNHLY and FYNNEI. The CDR3 has 18 amino acids. The CDR3: CATLETSGRTRSYNEQFF. The CDR3 DNA reads as TGTGCCACATTAGAGACTAGCGGGAGGACCAGGTCCTACAATGAGCAGTTCTTC.

This chain connects TRBV10-3 to TRBJ1-3; D is possibly TRBD1 (6 bases). CDR3 size: 17 residues. Trimming shortened V by 2 bases and J by 0 bases, and 14 bases separated the two germline ends. Germline V gene lookup returns CDR1 ENHRY and CDR2 SYGVKD. CDR3: CAISETHGQISGNTIYF. CDR3 DNA sequence: TGTGCCATCAGTGAGACCCATGGACAGATCTCTGGAAACACCATATATTTT.

The CDR3 sequence is CASSLAASGTYEQYF. The CDR3 DNA is TGTGCCAGCAGCTTAGCGGCTAGCGGGACCTACGAGCAGTACTTC. This rearrangement joins TRBV7-7 to TRBJ2-7; 9 bases align to TRBD2. The CDR3 is made up of 15 amino acids. V was clipped by 0 bases and J by 2 bases; unmatched bases: 2. The V gene's germline CDR1 is SSHAT and CDR2 FNYEAQ (reference sequence).

V gene TRBV21-1 combines with J gene TRBJ1-1. TRBV21-1 is recorded as a pseudogene. The CDR3 is made up of 14 amino acids. CDR3 in DNA: TGTGCCAGCAGGAGCCCGGGGCAGAACACTGAAGCTTTCTTT. Its translation: CASRSPGQNTEAFF.

The chain is built from TRBV28 and TRBJ2-1; 7 nucleotides line up with TRBD2. CDR1 is MDHEN and CDR2 is SYDVKM in the germline V gene. The CDR3 consists of 13 residues. V was pared by 7 bases and J by 5 bases, with 5 bases of the junction left unmatched. DNA for the CDR3: TGTGCCAGCACCCTGGGGAGGGACAATGAGCAGTTCTTC. Translating it yields CASTLGRDNEQFF.

The CDR3 region is CASSQVAGAGDEKLFF. CDR3 coding DNA: TGTGCCAGCAGCCAAGTTGCGGGGGCTGGGGATGAAAAACTGTTTTTT. The chain links TRBV14 to TRBJ1-4; D is perhaps TRBD1 (6 bases). CDR1 is SGHDN and CDR2 is FVKESK in the germline V gene. Trimming took 1 base from V and 6 from J, leaving 15 bases between them. There are 16 residues in the CDR3.

This rearrangement joins TRBV14 to TRBJ2-3, with 10 bases lining up with TRBD1. This CDR3 is built from 16 residues. J was trimmed by 5 bases and V by 6 bases; bases with no gene match: 11. Looked up from germline, CDR1 is SGHDN and CDR2 is FVKESK. The CDR3 nucleotides are TGTGCCAGCAGAAAGACAGGGGGCGGTGTGGAAGATACGCAGTATTTT. This sequence encodes CASRKTGGGVEDTQYF.

The rearrangement uses TRBV5-6 and TRBJ2-1; tentative D call: TRBD1 (6 bases). The CDR3 length is 14 residues. Germline CDR1 and CDR2: SGHDT and YYEEEE. V was trimmed by 0 bases and J by 5 bases, leaving 9 bases between them. This CDR3 is CASSLVRGHNEQFF. The CDR3, as DNA: TGTGCCAGCAGCTTGGTCAGGGGTCACAATGAGCAGTTCTTC.

V usage is TRBV28 and J usage is TRBJ2-3; a weak D match, TRBD1 (6 bases). Germline CDR1 and CDR2: MDHEN and SYDVKM. The ends were cut back, 3 bases at V and 2 bases at J, with 12 bases in the middle. The CDR3 has 15 amino acids. The CDR3 spells CASSFDRRYTDTQYF. The CDR3 DNA follows: TGTGCCAGCAGTTTCGACAGGCGCTACACAGATACGCAGTATTTT.

The chain recombines TRBV5-5 with TRBJ1-4; a weak D match, TRBD1 (5 bases). Trimming removed 3 bases from V and 8 bases from J, with 17 bases in between. This CDR3 has 15 amino acids. Germline values: CDR1 SGHKS, CDR2 YYEKEE (reference sequence). The CDR3 loop is CASSSTGRDGEKLFF. The CDR3 bases are TGTGCCAGCAGCTCCACAGGCAGGGACGGCGAAAAACTGTTTTTT.

The genes are TRBV6-4 and TRBJ2-7, with D hard to call. Germline V gene lookup returns CDR1 MRHNA and CDR2 SNTAGT. The CDR3 runs to 10 residues. Between the trimmed V and J ends, which lost 5 bases and 6 bases, there was a span of 5 bases. CDR3 sequence reads: CASSISEQYF. CDR3 nucleotides: TGTGCCAGCAGTATAAGCGAGCAGTACTTC.

Here the CDR3 reads CASSVDRGGNYEQYF. In DNA form, the CDR3 reads TGTGCCAGCAGCGTCGACAGGGGAGGAAACTACGAGCAGTACTTC. The chain employs TRBV7-3 and TRBJ2-7; 8 bases match TRBD1. The CDR3 sequence is 15 residues long. The V gene end was trimmed by 5 bases and the J gene end by 3 bases; junction bases not matched to a gene: 9. Germline V CDR1 and CDR2: SGHTA, FQGTGA.

The chain uses TRBV28 and TRBJ2-5, with D perhaps matching TRBD2 (5 bases). This CDR3 region has 15 residues. In germline, CDR1 is MDHEN, CDR2 SYDVKM. Trimming removed 3 bases at V and 4 bases at J, with 15 bases between. CDR3 residues: CASSFLPGVRETQYF. The DNA of the CDR3 is TGTGCCAGCAGTTTTCTTCCCGGGGTTCGAGAGACCCAGTACTTC.

The chain couples TRBV28 to TRBJ2-7, with D perhaps assigned TRBD1 or TRBD2 (5 bases each). This CDR3 has 14 amino acids. The germline V gene has CDR1 MDHEN and CDR2 SYDVKM. V was cut by 2 bases and J by 9 bases, with 17 bases left in between. The CDR3 DNA reads as TGTGCCAGCAGTTTAAGGCCAGGGAGAGTCGGGCAGTACTTC. This sequence encodes CASSLRPGRVGQYF.

The chain employs TRBV7-3 and TRBJ2-7, with D unclear. Germline V CDR1 and CDR2: SGHTA, FQGTGA. This CDR3 comprises 13 residues. V was trimmed by 3 bases and J by 5 bases, leaving 11 bases between them. The CDR3 DNA reads as TGTGCCAGCAGCTTGGCCAGGAGCCACGAGCAGTACTTC. Its protein product is CASSLARSHEQYF.

The J gene is TRBJ2-3, the V gene TRBV4-1; D gene ambiguous. Germline V gene sequence: CDR1 MGHRA, CDR2 YSYEKL. V gave up 2 bases and J gave up 0 bases, with 15 bases separating them. The CDR3 contains 17 residues. The CDR3 nucleotides are TGCGCCAGCAGCCAACACCCTGTGCGGAACAGCACAGATACGCAGTATTTT. This encodes CASSQHPVRNSTDTQYF.

The rearrangement joins TRBV7-3 to TRBJ2-3; D call uncertain. Germline V gives CDR1 SGHTA, CDR2 FQGTGA. The CDR3 extends over 15 amino acids. V lost 1 base, J lost 2 bases, and 10 bases lay in between. CDR3 in amino acids: CASSLRGPSTDTQYF. CDR3 DNA: TGTGCCAGCAGCTTAAGAGGCCCTTCCACAGATACGCAGTATTTT. The whole variable domain, filled in from reference TRBV7-3 and TRBJ2-3, reads GAGVSQTPSNKVTEKGKYVELRCDPISGHTALYWYRQSLGQGPEFLIYFQGTGAADDSGLPNDRFFAVRPEGSVSTLKIQRTERGDSAVYLCASSLRGPSTDTQYFGPGTRLTVL.

V gene TRBV10-2 combines with J gene TRBJ2-3, with 10 bases fitting TRBD2. CDR1 is WSHSY and CDR2 is SAAADI in the germline V gene. The CDR3 has 18 amino acids. Trimming at V came to 4 bases and at J to 2 bases, leaving 12 bases not matched to a gene. CDR3 sequence reads: CASSGSDPTSGDTDTQYF. CDR3 nucleotide sequence: TGCGCCAGCAGTGGGTCCGACCCTACTAGCGGGGACACAGATACGCAGTATTTT.

V usage is TRBV7-2 and J usage is TRBJ2-3; no reliable D call. The CDR3 loop spans 14 amino acids. Trimming pared 1 base from V and 2 bases from J, leaving 7 bases between. Germline CDR1 reads SGHTA; CDR2 reads FQGNSA. CDR3 DNA sequence: TGTGCCAGCAGCTTAGGGATCTTCACAGATACGCAGTATTTT. Its translation: CASSLGIFTDTQYF.